A single T cell receptor (beta chain) is shown here with its context. Its target is not known. Reverse transcription of extracted RNA yielded cDNA, which provided the sequencing template. TCRdb's copy holds only in-frame clones and misses some; the assay was immunoSEQ multiplex PCR. This table has 200,000 or so clones, more than 50% appearing once. The V end was cut by 6 bases, the J end by 5 bases, with 31 bases between. The length of the CDR3 is 18 residues. CDR1 and CDR2 from the germline V gene are SQVTM and ANQGSEA. This entry belongs to a study of CD8+ T cells in alopecia areata. A FACSAria was used to sort CD4+ and CD8+ T cells. These cells came from PBMCs. The study, taken as a whole, reports: Scalp sequencing captures resident alphabeta T cells of normal skin too. Mice showed TCR sharing more clearly than patients did, possibly owing to HLA.

This sequence joins TRBV29-1 and TRBJ2-5; D gene ambiguous. Material for sequencing was CD8+ T cells sorted from blood. The clonotype originates from a human donor in good health. The chain's CDR3 is CSVYRTESTTPTKETQYF. CDR3 in DNA: TGCAGCGTCTATAGGACGGAATCGACCACCCCCACCAAGGAGACCCAGTACTTC. Using reference TRBV29-1 and TRBJ2-5 for the parts outside the CDR3, the full variable domain is SAVISQKPSRDICQRGTSLTIQCQVDSQVTMMFWYRQQPGQSLTLIATANQGSEATYESGFVIDKFPISRPNLTFSTLTVSNMSPEDSSIYLCSVYRTESTTPTKETQYFGPGTRLLVL.